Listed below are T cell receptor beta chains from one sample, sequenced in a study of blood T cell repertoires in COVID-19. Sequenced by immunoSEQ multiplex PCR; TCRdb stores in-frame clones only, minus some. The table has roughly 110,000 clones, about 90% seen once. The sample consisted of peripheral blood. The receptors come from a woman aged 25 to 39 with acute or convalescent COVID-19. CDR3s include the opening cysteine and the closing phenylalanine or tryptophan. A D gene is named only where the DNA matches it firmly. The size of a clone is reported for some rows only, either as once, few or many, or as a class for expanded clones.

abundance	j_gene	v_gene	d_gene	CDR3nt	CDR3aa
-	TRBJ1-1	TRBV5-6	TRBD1	TGTGCCAGCAGCCCGCAGGACAGGGCTGGTTTTTTGAACACTGAAGCTTTCTTT	CASSPQDRAGFLNTEAFF
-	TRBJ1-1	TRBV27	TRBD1	TGTGCCAGCAGTTTCCGGACAGGGAGGGTGAACACTGAAGCTTTCTTT	CASSFRTGRVNTEAFF
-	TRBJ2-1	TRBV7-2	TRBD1	TGTGCCAGCAGCTTAGTGGGACAGGGATCCTACAATGAGCAGTTCTTC	CASSLVGQGSYNEQFF
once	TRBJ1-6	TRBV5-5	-	TGTGCCAGCAGCTACACAGGGTTAGAGAATTCACCCCTCCACTTT	CASSYTGLENSPLHF
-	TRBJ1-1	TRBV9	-	TGTGCCAGCAGCGTAGTTGCAGGGGCCGGTATGGGAATGAACACTGAAGCTTTCTTT	CASSVVAGAGMGMNTEAFF
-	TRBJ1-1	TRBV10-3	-	TGTGCCTCCCGGACGGGGATGAACACTGAAGCTTTCTTT	CASRTGMNTEAFF
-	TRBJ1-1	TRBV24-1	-	TGTGCCACCAGTGATCTGACAGAAGCTTTCTTT	CATSDLTEAFF
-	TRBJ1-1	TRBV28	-	TGTGCCAGCAGCCGGGGCACTGAAGCTTTCTTT	CASSRGTEAFF
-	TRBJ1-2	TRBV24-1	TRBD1	TGTGCCACCAGTGATACAGGGGGTGAATATTATGGCTACACCTTC	CATSDTGGEYYGYTF
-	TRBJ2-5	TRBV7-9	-	TGTGCCAGCAGCTTAGTGGGGGGAGAGACCCAGTACTTC	CASSLVGGETQYF
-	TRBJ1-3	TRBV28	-	TGTGCCAGCAGTTTTGGGGAACCAGGGGACACCATATATTTT	CASSFGEPGDTIYF
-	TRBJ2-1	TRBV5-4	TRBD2	TGTGCCAGCAGCTTGAGCGCAGCGGGAGTCCACAATGAGCAGTTCTTC	CASSLSAAGVHNEQFF
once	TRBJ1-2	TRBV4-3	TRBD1	TGCGCCAGCAGCCAGGGCGGACAGGGGGTTTATGGCTACACCTTC	CASSQGGQGVYGYTF
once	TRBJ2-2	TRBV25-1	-	TGTGCCAGCAGTTGGCTCGGGGAGCTGTTTTTT	CASSWLGELFF
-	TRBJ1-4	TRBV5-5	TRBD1	TGTGCCAGCAGCTCTAGACAGGGGGCTGGTGAAAAACTGTTTTTT	CASSSRQGAGEKLFF
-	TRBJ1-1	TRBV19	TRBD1	TGTGCCAGTAGTACCACAGGGGACACTGAAGCTTTCTTT	CASSTTGDTEAFF
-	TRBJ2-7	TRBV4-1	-	TGCGCCAGCAGCCAAGATCCCGGGAGTTACGAGCAGTACTTC	CASSQDPGSYEQYF
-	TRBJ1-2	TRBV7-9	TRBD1	TGTGCCAGCAGCTTAGGAGGGACAGGGCTTGGCTACACCTTC	CASSLGGTGLGYTF
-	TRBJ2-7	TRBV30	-	TGTGCCTGGAGTTCAGGGTACTACGAGCAGTACTTC	CAWSSGYYEQYF
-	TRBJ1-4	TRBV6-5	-	TGTGCCAGCAGTTTCTACCAGGGGACAACTAATGAAAAACTGTTTTTT	CASSFYQGTTNEKLFF
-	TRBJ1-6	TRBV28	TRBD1	TGTGCCAGCCGGGAGGGACAGTACGTGAAACCCCTCCACTTT	CASREGQYVKPLHF
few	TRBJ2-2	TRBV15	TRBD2	TGTGCCACCAGCGGGGAGGGATACCGGGGTTCCGGGGAGCTGTTTTTT	CATSGEGYRGSGELFF
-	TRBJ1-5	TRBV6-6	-	TGTGCCAGCGTTGGCGGGCGATCCCAGCCCCAGCATTTT	CASVGGRSQPQHF
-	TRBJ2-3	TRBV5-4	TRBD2	TGTGCCAGCAGCGTACAGCGGGGGGGCCAAGATACGCAGTATTTT	CASSVQRGGQDTQYF
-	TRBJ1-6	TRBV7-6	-	TGTGCCAGCAGCCCGCAGGGCGGGGCTAATTCACCCCTCCACTTT	CASSPQGGANSPLHF
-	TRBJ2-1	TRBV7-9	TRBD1	TGTGCCAGCAGCGACGGGGCGAAGGGGGCGACCCATGAGCAGTTCTTC	CASSDGAKGATHEQFF
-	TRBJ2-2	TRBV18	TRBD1	TGTGCCGGGACAGGCCCGATCACCGGGGAGCTGTTTTTT	CAGTGPITGELFF
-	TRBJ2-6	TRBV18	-	TGTGCCAGCTCACCAGGGCTGAGCTCTGGGGCCAACGTCCTGACTTTC	CASSPGLSSGANVLTF
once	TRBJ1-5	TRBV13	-	TGTGCCAGCAGCTTCAGGGGCAATCAGCCCCAGCATTTT	CASSFRGNQPQHF